The T cell receptor (beta chain) described here comes from a study of beta chain features in type 1 diabetes. The entirety of the isolated RNA underwent reverse transcription, so expressed TCRB transcripts were sequenced. Repertoires were generated with immunoSEQ multiplex PCR, while TCRdb's copy carries only in-frame clones and drops some. The table shows about 650,000 clones, with 12% occurring only once. This clone turned up a few times. The antigen remains unidentified. The study, taken as a whole, reports: All four CD4+ subsets of Type 1 diabetes patients contained TCRB CDR3s that were moderately but significantly shorter. For patients, the naive, central memory and Treg TCRB repertoires appeared more alike than for healthy donors.

This TCR came from a man between 25 and 39 years old with type 1 diabetes. Sequencing input: naive CD4+ T cells from blood.

The CDR3 loop reads CASSSDRVFGEQYF. In DNA form, the CDR3 reads TGCGCCAGCAGCTCCGACAGGGTCTTTGGCGAGCAGTACTTC. The rearrangement joins TRBV5-1 to TRBJ2-7; TRBD1 matches 7 bases. CDR3 size: 14 residues. V was clipped by 3 bases and J by 6 bases; unmatched bases: 9. CDR1 is SGHRS and CDR2 is YFSETQ in the germline V gene.